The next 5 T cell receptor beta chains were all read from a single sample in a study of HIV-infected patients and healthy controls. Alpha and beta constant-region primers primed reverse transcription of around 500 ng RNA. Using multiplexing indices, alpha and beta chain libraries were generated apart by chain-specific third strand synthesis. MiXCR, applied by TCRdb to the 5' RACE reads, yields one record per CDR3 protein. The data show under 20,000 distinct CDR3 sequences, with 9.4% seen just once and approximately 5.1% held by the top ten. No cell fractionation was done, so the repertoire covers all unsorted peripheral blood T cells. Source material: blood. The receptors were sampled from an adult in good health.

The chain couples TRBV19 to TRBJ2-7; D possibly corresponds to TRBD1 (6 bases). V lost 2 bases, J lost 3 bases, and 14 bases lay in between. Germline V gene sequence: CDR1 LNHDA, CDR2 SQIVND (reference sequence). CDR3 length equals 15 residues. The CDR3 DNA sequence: TGTGCCAGTAGTATAACCCGGGACACTAACTACGAGCAGTACTTC. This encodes CASSITRDTNYEQYF.

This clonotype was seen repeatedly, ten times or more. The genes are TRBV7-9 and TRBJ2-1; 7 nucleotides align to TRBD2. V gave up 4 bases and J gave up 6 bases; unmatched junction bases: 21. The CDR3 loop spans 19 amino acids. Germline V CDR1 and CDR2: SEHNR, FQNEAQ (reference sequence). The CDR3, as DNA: TGTGCCAGCAGCTCGCGCATTTTCGGTTTGCGGGAGATGATCAATGAGCAGTTCTTC. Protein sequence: CASSSRIFGLREMINEQFF.

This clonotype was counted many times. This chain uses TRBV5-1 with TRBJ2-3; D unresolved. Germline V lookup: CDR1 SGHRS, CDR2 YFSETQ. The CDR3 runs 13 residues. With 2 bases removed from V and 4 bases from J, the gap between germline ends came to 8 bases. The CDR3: CASSFDGPDTQYF. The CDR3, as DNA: TGCGCCAGCAGCTTCGACGGGCCAGATACGCAGTATTTT.

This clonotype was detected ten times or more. The CDR3 DNA reads TGTGCCAGCAGCCCGGGACAGGCCCTCTCTGGGGCCAACGTCCTGACTTTC. The encoded protein is CASSPGQALSGANVLTF. The chain carries TRBV13 and TRBJ2-6; TRBD1 matches at 8 bases. The germline gives CDR1 PRHDT, CDR2 FYEKMQ (reference sequence). Trimming cost V 5 bases and J 0 bases; bases outside gene matches: 6. The CDR3 covers 17 residues.

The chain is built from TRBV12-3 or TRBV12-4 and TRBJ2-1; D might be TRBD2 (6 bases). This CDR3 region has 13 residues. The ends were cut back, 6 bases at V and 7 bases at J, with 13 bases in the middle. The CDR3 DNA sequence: TGTGCCAGCAGATTGACTAGTTGGAATGAGCAGTTCTTC. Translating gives CASRLTSWNEQFF.